The next 31 T cell receptor beta chains were all read from a single sample in a study of early T cells in non-severe SARS-CoV-2 infection. One entry per CDR3 protein results from TCRdb running MiXCR on the 5' RACE reads. The table has some 60,000 distinct CDR3 sequences, 10% to 15% seen once. Input material: whole blood. These receptors all come from an adult who was a healthcare worker with PCR-confirmed SARS-CoV-2 infection or an uninfected control (not recorded which).

This clonotype appeared many times. CDR3 DNA sequence: TGTGCCAGCAGCCCGGCAGGGGGTGGGCAGCCCCAGCATTTT. This translates into CASSPAGGGQPQHF. This chain connects TRBV7-8 to TRBJ1-5; 7 bases fit TRBD1. The V gene end was trimmed by 5 bases and the J gene end by 7 bases; junction bases not matched to a gene: 8. The CDR3 spans 14 residues. From germline, CDR1 is SGHVS and CDR2 FQNEAQ.

This clonotype was seen many times. The chain couples TRBV5-4 to TRBJ2-5; 10 bases are a match to TRBD1. Trimming cost V 1 base and J 5 bases; bases outside gene matches: 14. The CDR3 covers 18 residues. CDR1 and CDR2 from the germline V gene are SGHNT and YYREEE (reference sequence). CDR3 bases: TGTGCCAGCAGCTTGTACGGACTAGACAGGGGGCCAGGGGAGACCCAGTACTTC. Translating it yields CASSLYGLDRGPGETQYF.

This clonotype came up many times. This sequence joins TRBV29-1 and TRBJ1-5; D not resolved. The germline CDR1 and CDR2 sequences are SQVTM and ANQGSEA. Trimming shortened V by 2 bases and J by 2 bases, and 7 bases separated the two germline ends. The CDR3 runs 13 residues. The chain's CDR3 is CSVEFGGNQPQHF. The CDR3 nucleotides are TGCAGCGTTGAATTCGGGGGCAATCAGCCCCAGCATTTT.

V usage is TRBV5-1 and J usage is TRBJ2-7; no definite D call. Trimming took off 3 bases at V and 10 bases at J, with 20 bases between the two ends. The CDR3 length is 14 residues. Germline values: CDR1 SGHRS, CDR2 YFSETQ. CDR3 region: CASSSGPPQPGQYF. The CDR3 coding sequence is TGCGCCAGCAGCTCTGGACCTCCGCAACCCGGCCAGTACTTC.

The chain employs TRBV28 and TRBJ2-7; D uncertain. This CDR3 is built from 11 residues. CDR1 and CDR2 (germline): MDHEN, SYDVKM. Trimming removed 2 bases from V and 2 bases from J, with 1 base in between. The CDR3 loop is CASSLPYEQYF. CDR3 nucleotides: TGTGCCAGCAGTTTACCCTACGAGCAGTACTTC.

This clonotype was picked up many times. The genes are TRBV6-5 and TRBJ2-5; D unresolved. The germline CDR1 and CDR2 sequences are MNHEY and SVGAGI. The CDR3 has 13 residues. The V end lost 2 bases, the J end lost 5 bases, and 9 bases lay between the germline ends. As DNA, the CDR3 is TGTGCCAGCAGTTACAGGTCCGGGGAGACCCAGTACTTC. It translates to CASSYRSGETQYF.

This clonotype appeared many times. The chain joins TRBV29-1 to TRBJ2-7, with 7 positions matching TRBD1. The CDR3 loop spans 12 amino acids. Germline assignment: CDR1 SQVTM and CDR2 ANQGSEA. V shed 7 bases and J 2 bases; nucleotides not matched to a gene: 5. The CDR3 protein is CSARDSAYEQYF. For the CDR3, the DNA is TGCAGCGCCCGGGACAGTGCCTACGAGCAGTACTTC.

This clonotype was counted between two and nine times. In DNA, the CDR3 is TGCAGCATCGTACAGGGTCGGACTGAAGCTTTCTTT. This encodes CSIVQGRTEAFF. This sequence joins TRBV29-1 and TRBJ1-1; possible D gene TRBD1, 6 bases. V was pared by 8 bases and J by 5 bases, with 15 bases between. Germline CDR1 and CDR2: SQVTM and ANQGSEA. The CDR3 is made up of 12 amino acids.

J is TRBJ1-1 and V is TRBV29-1; tentative D call: TRBD1 (6 bases). The germline CDR1 and CDR2 sequences are SQVTM and ANQGSEA. The CDR3 has 12 residues. Trimming pared 6 bases from V and 10 bases from J, leaving 18 bases between. The CDR3 reads CSVADSPKGAFF. The CDR3 nucleotides are TGCAGCGTAGCGGACAGCCCCAAGGGAGCTTTCTTT. Looking up the rest from reference TRBV29-1 and TRBJ1-1 gives the full variable domain: SAVISQKPSRDICQRGTSLTIQCQVDSQVTMMFWYRQQPGQSLTLIATANQGSEATYESGFVIDKFPISRPNLTFSTLTVSNMSPEDSSIYLCSVADSPKGAFFGQGTRLTVV.

This clonotype has only a few counts. The chain employs TRBV20-1 and TRBJ2-7; 8 bases agree with TRBD2. Germline V gene sequence: CDR1 DFQATT, CDR2 SNEGSKA (reference sequence). CDR3 length: 12 residues. The V and J ends lost 6 bases and 6 bases, in that order; junction bases with no gene match: 7. The CDR3 loop reads CSASRGGSEQYF. In DNA form, the CDR3 reads TGCAGTGCCTCCCGGGGGGGGTCCGAGCAGTACTTC.

The V gene is TRBV20-1, the J gene TRBJ2-5, with D uncertain. In germline, CDR1 is DFQATT, CDR2 SNEGSKA (reference sequence). The CDR3 length is 11 residues. V lost 7 bases to trimming and J lost 0 bases, with 6 bases between them. CDR3 sequence (DNA): TGCAGTGAAGTGTACCAAGAGACCCAGTACTTC. Amino acids: CSEVYQETQYF.

This clonotype was found a few times. CDR3 sequence reads: CSDRLAGANEQFF. In DNA, the CDR3 is TGCAGCGACCGACTAGCGGGTGCAAATGAGCAGTTCTTC. J is TRBJ2-1 and V is TRBV29-1; 10 bases fit TRBD2. The CDR3 has 13 amino acids. Unmatched junction bases numbered 7, after V lost 7 bases and J lost 7 bases. Germline-derived CDR1 and CDR2 are SQVTM and ANQGSEA.

The J gene is TRBJ2-7, the V gene TRBV7-3; D remains ambiguous. Germline values: CDR1 SGHTA, CDR2 FQGTGA. The CDR3 spans 13 residues. The V gene lost 3 bases and the J gene lost 5 bases, with 11 bases spanning the gap. CDR3: CASSFGEWDEQYF. CDR3 DNA sequence: TGTGCCAGCAGCTTCGGAGAATGGGACGAGCAGTACTTC. Full variable domain (missing parts from reference TRBV7-3 and TRBJ2-7): GAGVSQTPSNKVTEKGKYVELRCDPISGHTALYWYRQSLGQGPEFLIYFQGTGAADDSGLPNDRFFAVRPEGSVSTLKIQRTERGDSAVYLCASSFGEWDEQYFGPGTRLTVT.

This clonotype was detected ten times or more. The CDR3 nucleotides are TGTGCCAGCAGCAGAGCAGCCACAGATACGCAGTATTTT. Its protein is CASSRAATDTQYF. The J gene is TRBJ2-3, the V gene TRBV9; D unclear. The CDR3 is made up of 13 amino acids. Trimming took 4 bases from V and 2 from J, leaving 8 bases between them. Germline V lookup: CDR1 SGDLS, CDR2 YYNGEE.

This chain joins TRBV15 and TRBJ1-2; TRBD1 is a possible D gene (6 bases). Germline V lookup: CDR1 LNHNV, CDR2 YYDKDF (reference sequence). V was trimmed by 5 bases and J by 1 base, leaving 11 bases between them. CDR3 size: 14 residues. This CDR3 reads CATSQDSRNYGYTF. CDR3 nucleotide sequence: TGTGCCACCAGCCAGGACAGCCGTAACTATGGCTACACCTTC.

Ten or more counts support this clonotype. This chain links TRBV7-6 with TRBJ2-7; D remains ambiguous. Trimming cost V 2 bases and J 0 bases, with 8 bases left between them. CDR1 and CDR2 from the germline V gene are SGHVS and FNYEAQ. The CDR3 covers 14 residues. The CDR3 coding sequence is TGTGCCAGCAGCTTACGGCCAGCCTCCTACGAGCAGTACTTC. Translated, it gives CASSLRPASYEQYF. Combining the CDR3 with reference TRBV7-6 and TRBJ2-7 gives the whole variable domain GAGVSQSPRYKVTKRGQDVALRCDPISGHVSLYWYRQALGQGPEFLTYFNYEAQQDKSGLPNDRFSAERPEGSISTLTIQRTEQRDSAMYRCASSLRPASYEQYFGPGTRLTVT.

This clonotype came up a few times. The rearrangement links TRBV5-1 to TRBJ1-1; 7 bases are a match to TRBD1. Germline V gene lookup returns CDR1 SGHRS and CDR2 YFSETQ. The CDR3 has 16 amino acids. The J segment lost 8 bases and the V segment lost 1 base, leaving 14 bases of the junction unmatched. DNA of the CDR3: TGCGCCAGCAGCTTGTCAGGGGGGTCCCTCTCCCCAGAAGCTTTCTTT. Protein product: CASSLSGGSLSPEAFF.

This clonotype was seen ten or more times. This sequence joins TRBV11-2 and TRBJ2-5; perhaps TRBD2 as D (6 bases). CDR3 length equals 13 residues. Germline lookup yields CDR1 SGHAT and CDR2 FQNNGV. V lost 5 bases to trimming and J lost 7 bases, with 14 bases between them. The CDR3 DNA reads TGTGCCAGCAGCCTGGGGACTCTGGGGACCCAGTACTTC. It translates to CASSLGTLGTQYF.

The genes are TRBV19 and TRBJ1-2, with D hard to call. Trimming removed 4 bases from V and 4 bases from J, with 13 bases in between. This CDR3 region has 14 residues. From germline, CDR1 is LNHDA and CDR2 SQIVND (reference sequence). The CDR3 nucleotides read TGTGCCAGTAGTAAAACTGTGACTAGCTATGGCTACACCTTC. As protein: CASSKTVTSYGYTF.

This clonotype was seen many times. V gene TRBV28 combines with J gene TRBJ2-2; D is unresolved. The CDR3 covers 14 residues. Trimming left V 5 bases short and J 7 bases short, with 14 bases between. Per the germline V gene, CDR1 is MDHEN and CDR2 is SYDVKM. The CDR3 loop is CASSPPPVNGELFF. The CDR3 DNA reads as TGTGCCAGCAGTCCGCCCCCGGTTAACGGGGAGCTGTTTTTT.

The sample holds many counts of this clonotype. The rearrangement joins TRBV10-2 to TRBJ2-2; no firm D call. Trimming stripped 4 bases from V and 0 bases from J, with 12 bases between. Per the germline V gene, CDR1 is WSHSY and CDR2 is SAAADI. The CDR3 is 16 residues long. For the CDR3, the DNA is TGCGCCAGCAGTGGGTATATAGAAACGAACACCGGGGAGCTGTTTTTT. Translation gives CASSGYIETNTGELFF.

This clonotype was detected ten times or more. The chain carries TRBV13 and TRBJ2-1, with a tentative D call TRBD2 (6 bases). The CDR3 is 17 residues long. Trimming cost V 5 bases and J 1 base, with 18 bases left between them. Germline V gene lookup returns CDR1 PRHDT and CDR2 FYEKMQ (reference sequence). This CDR3 reads CASSPAPSGHSYNEQFF. Here the CDR3 DNA reads TGTGCCAGCAGCCCAGCGCCGAGCGGGCATTCCTACAATGAGCAGTTCTTC.

This clonotype has ten or more counts. The gene calls are TRBV9 and TRBJ2-7; weak D call: TRBD2 (6 bases). V was cut by 0 bases and J by 0 bases, with 10 bases left in between. Germline V lookup: CDR1 SGDLS, CDR2 YYNGEE. The CDR3 sequence is 15 residues long. The CDR3, as DNA: TGTGCCAGCAGCGTAGGGACTACACTCTCCTACGAGCAGTACTTC. Amino acid sequence: CASSVGTTLSYEQYF.

This clonotype was seen many times. V and J are TRBV6-5 and TRBJ1-1; the D is unclear. Germline CDR1 reads MNHEY; CDR2 reads SVGAGI. The CDR3 length is 15 residues. With 0 bases removed from V and 2 bases from J, the gap between germline ends came to 10 bases. CDR3 amino acids: CASSYSGNKNTEAFF. The CDR3 coding sequence is TGTGCCAGCAGTTACTCAGGGAATAAAAACACTGAAGCTTTCTTT.

The rearrangement uses TRBV29-1 and TRBJ2-1; 8 nucleotides align to TRBD2. Trimming cost V 3 bases and J 14 bases; bases outside gene matches: 3. This CDR3 spans 10 amino acids. Looked up from germline, CDR1 is SQVTM and CDR2 is ANQGSEA. CDR3 coding DNA: TGCAGCGTTGAGGCCGGGAGGGAGTTCTTC. Its protein product is CSVEAGREFF.

This clonotype was counted at least ten times. V is TRBV10-3 and J is TRBJ2-7, with D maybe TRBD2 (5 bases). This CDR3 contains 12 residues. The V gene's germline CDR1 is ENHRY and CDR2 SYGVKD. V was cut by 7 bases and J by 4 bases, with 11 bases left in between. In nucleotides, the CDR3 is TGTGCCATCAAAGCGTCGGGGTACGAGCAGTACTTC. Translating it yields CAIKASGYEQYF.

This clonotype appeared a few times. The chain recombines TRBV7-9 with TRBJ2-7; TRBD1 aligns across 8 bases. The V and J ends lost 5 bases and 6 bases, in that order; junction bases with no gene match: 6. The CDR3 contains 13 residues. Germline CDR1 is SEHNR and CDR2 is FQNEAQ (reference sequence). The CDR3 loop reads CASSLRGQGEQYF. The CDR3 nucleotides read TGTGCCAGCAGCCTCAGGGGGCAGGGCGAGCAGTACTTC.

This clonotype was counted a few times. V usage is TRBV6-1 and J usage is TRBJ2-5; the match to TRBD2 covers 13 bases. The CDR3 spans 15 residues. Looked up from germline, CDR1 is MNHNS and CDR2 is SASEGT. V shed 5 bases and J 9 bases; nucleotides not matched to a gene: 9. CDR3 nucleotides: TGTGCCAGCAGTTCAACTAGCGGGGGGGCCCAACCCCAGTACTTC. Encoded protein: CASSSTSGGAQPQYF.

The V call is TRBV11-3, the J call TRBJ2-6, with unresolved D. Per the germline V gene, CDR1 is SGHNT and CDR2 is YENEEA. The V end was cut by 3 bases, the J end by 0 bases, with 9 bases between. The CDR3 has 16 residues. The chain's CDR3 is CASSFLRLSGANVLTF. Here the CDR3 DNA reads TGTGCCAGCAGCTTTTTGCGGCTCTCTGGGGCCAACGTCCTGACTTTC.

The table lists this clonotype with many counts. The chain carries TRBV6-5 and TRBJ1-2, with D possibly TRBD1 on 5 matching bases. Germline loops: CDR1 MNHEY, CDR2 SVGAGI. The CDR3 is 14 residues long. Trimming shortened V by 10 bases and J by 2 bases, and 17 bases separated the two germline ends. The CDR3 reads CAKDESGPNYGYTF. The CDR3 DNA sequence: TGTGCCAAAGATGAGTCGGGGCCAAACTATGGCTACACCTTC.

This clonotype was counted between two and nine times. This chain joins TRBV10-3 and TRBJ2-3; 8 bases are a match to TRBD2. From germline, CDR1 is ENHRY and CDR2 SYGVKD. There are 14 residues in the CDR3. The J segment lost 4 bases and the V segment lost 6 bases, leaving 6 bases of the junction unmatched. CDR3 in DNA: TGTGCCATCAGAACGGGGGGGCCATCAGATACGCAGTATTTT. This encodes CAIRTGGPSDTQYF.